These 15 T cell receptor beta chains were sequenced from one sample in a study of blood T cells in healthy people across ages (dated by TCRdb to 2015 to 2017). The library was generated by 5' RACE. The data were produced on an Illumina HiSeq 2500. A second PCR of roughly 6 to 12 cycles was performed with a sample-barcoded 5' primer and a J-beta primer mix. The public reads were reanalyzed by TCRdb: fastp trimming at Q25, MiXCR alignment, in-frame beta chains only. CDR3 protein sequences are deduplicated, and each keeps its most common genes and DNA. Recorded for this sample are 2 million or so distinct CDR3 sequences; 40% to 55% of them occurred a single time. In total, the top ten clones hold less than 2.5% of the sample. The material sequenced was blood. The source is a woman aged 40 to 50 in good health.

The chain links TRBV24-1 to TRBJ1-2; D is unresolved. The CDR3 spans 14 residues. V was trimmed by 5 bases and J by 0 bases, leaving 9 bases between them. CDR1 is KGHDR, CDR2 SFDVKD, per germline. Here the CDR3 reads CATSGATSNYGYTF. The DNA for the CDR3 is TGTGCCACCAGTGGAGCCACTTCTAACTATGGCTACACCTTC.

The gene calls are TRBV7-9 and TRBJ2-5, with D perhaps matching TRBD1 (5 bases). The germline V gene has CDR1 SEHNR and CDR2 FQNEAQ (reference sequence). The length of the CDR3 is 14 residues. Trimming left V 2 bases short and J 5 bases short, with 12 bases between. CDR3 amino acids: CASSLLGELETQYF. CDR3 DNA: TGTGCCAGCAGCTTACTAGGGGAATTGGAGACCCAGTACTTC.

The genes are TRBV7-8 and TRBJ2-7, with D possibly being TRBD2 (5 bases). Germline V lookup: CDR1 SGHVS, CDR2 FQNEAQ. This CDR3 is 13 amino acids long. The V end was cut by 7 bases, the J end by 2 bases, with 12 bases between. As DNA, the CDR3 is TGTGCCAGCACCTACGGGGTAGCCTACGAGCAGTACTTC. Translated: CASTYGVAYEQYF.

V gene TRBV12-3 or TRBV12-4 combines with J gene TRBJ2-1; maybe TRBD1 (7 bases). This CDR3 contains 16 residues. Trimming cost V 3 bases and J 7 bases, with 19 bases left between them. The chain's CDR3 is CASSFFGTPGGNEQFF. In nucleotides, the CDR3 is TGTGCCAGCAGTTTTTTTGGGACTCCAGGGGGGAATGAGCAGTTCTTC.

The V call is TRBV28, the J call TRBJ2-5, with D perhaps TRBD1 or TRBD2 (5 bases each). Trimming removed 4 bases from V and 4 bases from J, with 19 bases in between. CDR3 length: 16 amino acids. CDR1 is MDHEN and CDR2 is SYDVKM in the germline V gene. This chain's CDR3 is CASSWGISLRGETQYF. In DNA, the CDR3 is TGTGCCAGCAGTTGGGGGATTTCCCTCCGGGGAGAGACCCAGTACTTC.

This clonotype was picked up a small number of times. The V gene is TRBV27, the J gene TRBJ2-1; TRBD2 matches 9 bases. The CDR3 is 16 residues long. From germline, CDR1 is MNHEY and CDR2 SMNVEV (reference sequence). J gave up 1 base and V 2 bases, and 3 bases lay outside the gene matches. The CDR3 bases are TGTGCCAGCAGTTTAATAGCGGGGGCTTCCTACAATGAGCAGTTCTTC. It specifies CASSLIAGASYNEQFF.

The chain has TRBV6-2 or TRBV6-3 and TRBJ1-5, with TRBD1 as a possible D gene (6 bases). The CDR3 spans 16 residues. Germline CDR1 is MNHEY and CDR2 is SVGEGT. Trimming left V 5 bases short and J 3 bases short, with 17 bases between. CDR3 DNA sequence: TGTGCCAGCAGTGCTAACAGGGCTCCCATCAATCAGCCCCAGCATTTT. Its translation: CASSANRAPINQPQHF.

This clonotype was seen a handful of times. CDR3 nucleotide sequence: TGTGCCAGCAGTTTAAACCCCAGTGGACAGCCGGAGGGCTACACCTTC. Translated: CASSLNPSGQPEGYTF. V gene TRBV27 combines with J gene TRBJ1-2; D perhaps matches TRBD1 (6 bases). V was shortened by 2 bases and J by 8 bases, with 21 bases between the two germline ends. Per the germline V gene, CDR1 is MNHEY and CDR2 is SMNVEV (reference sequence). The CDR3 totals 16 residues.

There are a few counts of this clonotype. V and J are TRBV11-1 and TRBJ1-6; tentative D call: TRBD1 (6 bases). Germline values: CDR1 SGHAT, CDR2 FQDESV (reference sequence). This CDR3 is built from 16 residues. Trimming removed 3 bases at V and 0 bases at J, with 9 bases between. The DNA for the CDR3 is TGTGCCAGCAGCTTGTCGGACAGCTCCTATAATTCACCCCTCCACTTT. Its translation is CASSLSDSSYNSPLHF.

This chain connects TRBV6-1 to TRBJ2-3, with 7 positions matching TRBD1. The germline CDR1 and CDR2 sequences are MNHNS and SASEGT. The CDR3 spans 20 residues. Losses at the gene ends were 7 bases for V and 1 base for J; bases not matched to a gene: 23. CDR3 in DNA: TGTGCCAGCACCAGGGGGATTGGCAGCAGAAAATTTGGAGGCACAGATACGCAGTATTTT. Amino acid sequence: CASTRGIGSRKFGGTDTQYF.

This chain connects TRBV18 to TRBJ2-5, with 7 bases matching TRBD1. V dropped 2 bases and J dropped 5; count of bases not matched to a gene: 8. Germline lookup yields CDR1 KGHSH and CDR2 LQKENI. CDR3 length: 15 amino acids. The CDR3: CASSPTQTGKETQYF. The CDR3 nucleotides read TGTGCCAGCTCACCAACCCAGACAGGGAAGGAGACCCAGTACTTC.

The chain is built from TRBV13 and TRBJ1-1; tentative D call: TRBD1 (6 bases). The CDR3 covers 15 residues. The ends were cut back, 7 bases at V and 5 bases at J, with 20 bases in the middle. CDR1 and CDR2 (germline): PRHDT, FYEKMQ (reference sequence). The CDR3 nucleotides read TGTGCCAGCACCAGGGGTGTCGGGTGGGATACTGAAGCTTTCTTT. It yields the protein CASTRGVGWDTEAFF.

This clonotype has a handful of counts. The rearrangement links TRBV15 to TRBJ2-3; D may match TRBD1 or TRBD2 (6 bases each). In germline, CDR1 is LNHNV, CDR2 YYDKDF (reference sequence). The CDR3 has 15 residues. Trimming took 0 bases from V and 2 from J, leaving 9 bases between them. The CDR3 spells CATSRDPGATDTQYF. For the CDR3, the DNA is TGTGCCACCAGCAGAGATCCGGGGGCCACAGATACGCAGTATTTT.

Only one count was recorded for this clonotype. V and J are TRBV28 and TRBJ1-2; TRBD1 matches 9 bases. The ends lost 6 bases at V and 7 bases at J; junction bases unmatched: 9. The germline V gene has CDR1 MDHEN and CDR2 SYDVKM. There are 14 residues in the CDR3. CDR3 sequence: CASRQQGALGGYTF. Written as DNA, the CDR3 is TGTGCCAGCAGACAACAGGGGGCACTTGGTGGCTACACCTTC.

This clonotype was picked up a small number of times. This chain joins TRBV7-2 and TRBJ2-1; D unclear. Per the germline V gene, CDR1 is SGHTA and CDR2 is FQGNSA. This CDR3 contains 14 residues. Trimming took 5 bases from V and 0 from J, leaving 8 bases between them. The CDR3 nucleotides are TGTGCCAGCAGCCGCCCTAGCTCCTACAATGAGCAGTTCTTC. Its translation: CASSRPSSYNEQFF.